This TCR beta chain appears in the sequencing data of a study of blood T cell repertoires in COVID-19. For the study at large: The United States, Italy and Spain provided the acute and convalescent COVID-19 samples. Nucleic acid was either cDNA or gDNA, and it came from T cells, B-cell-depleted T cells, or PBMCs.

All enrollees were roughly 18 to 90 years old and from around 25 US areas. Clinical history as reported by participants underpinned cohort assignment. Method: immunoSEQ multiplex PCR; TCRdb's copy keeps in-frame clones and lacks some. This sample has about 140,000 clones, with about four fifths found just once. The CDR3 loop spans 15 amino acids. The germline V gene has CDR1 SGHTA and CDR2 FQGTGA. J was trimmed by 3 bases and V by 1 base; bases with no gene match: 2. The TCR comes from a woman between 50 and 59 years old with acute COVID-19. J is TRBJ2-3 and V is TRBV7-3; 9 bases map to TRBD1. Sequencing used PBMCs or T cells enriched from blood (not recorded which). The CDR3 region is CASSLIGTGTDTQYF. The CDR3 nucleotides read TGTGCCAGCAGCTTAATTGGGACAGGGACAGATACGCAGTATTTT.